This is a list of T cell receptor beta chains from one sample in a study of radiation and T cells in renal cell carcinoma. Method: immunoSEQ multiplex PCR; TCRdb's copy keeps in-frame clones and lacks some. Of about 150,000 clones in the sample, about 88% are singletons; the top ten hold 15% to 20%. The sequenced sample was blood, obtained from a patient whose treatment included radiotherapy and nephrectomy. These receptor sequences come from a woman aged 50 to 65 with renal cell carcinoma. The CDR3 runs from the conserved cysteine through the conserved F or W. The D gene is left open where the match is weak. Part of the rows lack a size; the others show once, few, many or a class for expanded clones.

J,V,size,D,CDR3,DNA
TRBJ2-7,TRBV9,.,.,CASSVVGEQYF,TGTGCCAGCAGCGTAGTAGGGGAGCAGTACTTC
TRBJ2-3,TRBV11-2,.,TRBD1,CASSLMIQGTGADTQYF,TGTGCCAGCAGCTTAATGATCCAAGGGACAGGGGCAGATACGCAGTATTTT
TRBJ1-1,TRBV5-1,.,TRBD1,CASSPARGPGTEAFF,TGCGCCAGCAGTCCTGCCAGGGGGCCGGGGACTGAAGCTTTCTTT
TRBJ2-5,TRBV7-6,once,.,CASSPREGQYF,TGTGCCAGCAGCCCCCGTGAAGGGCAGTACTTC
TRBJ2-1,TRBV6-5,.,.,CASSYPASSEQFF,TGTGCCAGCAGTTACCCTGCTTCCTCTGAGCAGTTCTTC
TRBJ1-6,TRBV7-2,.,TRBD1,CASSLSSGTGRNSPLHF,TGTGCCAGCAGCTTGTCATCCGGGACAGGACGTAATTCACCCCTCCACTTT
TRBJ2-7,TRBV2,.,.,CASSEERQSYEQYF,TGTGCCAGCAGTGAAGAGCGCCAGTCCTACGAGCAGTACTTC
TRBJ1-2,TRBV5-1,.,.,CASSIRTDEGGYTF,TGCGCCAGCAGCATACGGACGGACGAAGGGGGCTACACCTTC
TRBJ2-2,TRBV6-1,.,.,CASSEGLGDTGELFF,TGTGCCAGCAGTGAAGGGCTGGGGGACACCGGGGAGCTGTTTTTT
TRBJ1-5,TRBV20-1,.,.,CSAGSNQPQHF,TGCAGTGCAGGTAGCAATCAGCCCCAGCATTTT
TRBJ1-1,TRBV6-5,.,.,CASSYVEGKAFF,TGTGCCAGCAGTTACGTGGAGGGGAAAGCTTTCTTT
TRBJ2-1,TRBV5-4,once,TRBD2,CASSWDGLAAYNEQFF,TGTGCCAGCAGCTGGGATGGACTAGCGGCTTACAATGAGCAGTTCTTC
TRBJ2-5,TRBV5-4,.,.,CASSFNDQRPLIEYF,TGTGCCAGCAGCTTTAATGATCAGAGACCCCTCATAGAATACTTC
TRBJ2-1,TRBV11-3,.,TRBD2,CASSLGGTSGPGEQFF,TGTGCCAGCAGCTTAGGTGGGACTAGCGGGCCTGGTGAGCAGTTCTTC
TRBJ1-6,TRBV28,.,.,CASSLKRGRNSPLHF,TGTGCCAGCAGTTTAAAGAGGGGACGGAATTCACCCCTCCACTTT
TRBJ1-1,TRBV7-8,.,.,CASSLAPFSTEAFF,TGTGCCAGCAGCTTAGCTCCGTTCTCCACTGAAGCTTTCTTT
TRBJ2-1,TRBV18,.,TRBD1,CASSPGQSYNEQFF,TGTGCCAGCTCACCGGGACAGAGCTACAATGAGCAGTTCTTC
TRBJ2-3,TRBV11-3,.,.,CASSLLINHTDTQYF,TGTGCCAGCAGCTTATTAATCAATCACACAGATACGCAGTATTTT
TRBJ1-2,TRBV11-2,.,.,CASSLGVLASPAYGYTF,TGTGCCAGCAGCTTAGGGGTATTGGCCTCCCCGGCCTATGGCTACACCTTC
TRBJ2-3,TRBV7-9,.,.,CASSLSTDTQYF,TGTGCCAGCAGCTTATCTACGGATACGCAGTATTTT
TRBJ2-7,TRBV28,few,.,CASSRSYEQYF,TGTGCCAGCAGCAGGAGCTACGAGCAGTACTTC
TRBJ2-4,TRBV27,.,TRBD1,CASSSTAGQGAQAKNIQYF,TGTGCCAGCAGTTCCACGGCGGGACAGGGGGCGCAGGCCAAAAACATTCAGTACTTC
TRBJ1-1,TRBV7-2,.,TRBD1,CASIEQGANTEAFF,TGTGCCAGCATCGAACAGGGGGCCAACACTGAAGCTTTCTTT
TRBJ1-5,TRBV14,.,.,CASSQDGGQPQHF,TGTGCCAGCAGCCAAGATGGGGGACAGCCCCAGCATTTT
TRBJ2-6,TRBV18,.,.,CASSPLSGANVLTF,TGTGCCAGCTCACCTCTCTCTGGGGCCAACGTCCTGACTTTC
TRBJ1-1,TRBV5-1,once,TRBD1,CASRYDRGNTEAFF,TGCGCCAGCAGGTATGACAGGGGGAACACTGAAGCTTTCTTT
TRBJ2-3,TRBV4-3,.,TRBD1,CASSHSRDRPTDTQYF,TGCGCCAGCAGCCATAGCCGGGACAGGCCGACAGATACGCAGTATTTT
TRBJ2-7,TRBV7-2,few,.,CASSLGTGSSEQYF,TGTGCCAGCAGCCTAGGGACGGGTAGCTCCGAGCAGTACTTC
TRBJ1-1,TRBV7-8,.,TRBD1,CASSALGTGGMVVRNTEAFF,TGTGCCAGCAGCGCCCTAGGGACAGGGGGTATGGTTGTAAGGAACACTGAAGCTTTCTTT
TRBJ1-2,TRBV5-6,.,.,CASSLSGTAGYTF,TGTGCCAGCAGCTTGTCGGGGACCGCTGGCTACACCTTC
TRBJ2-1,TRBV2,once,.,CASYQGLNYNEQFF,TGTGCCAGCTATCAGGGGTTGAACTACAATGAGCAGTTCTTC
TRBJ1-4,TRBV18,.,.,CASSPPGQERGGKLFF,TGTGCCAGCTCACCGCCGGGGCAGGAAAGAGGGGGAAAACTGTTTTTT
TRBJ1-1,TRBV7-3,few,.,CASSRPGSTEAFF,TGTGCCAGCAGCCGCCCAGGGTCCACTGAAGCTTTCTTT
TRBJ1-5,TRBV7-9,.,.,CASSLVQGSGNQPQHF,TGTGCCAGCAGCTTAGTCCAGGGGTCGGGCAATCAGCCCCAGCATTTT
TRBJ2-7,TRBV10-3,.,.,CATQTGSSYEQYF,TGTGCCACCCAGACAGGCAGCTCCTACGAGCAGTACTTC
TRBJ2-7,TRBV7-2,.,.,CASSLNFYEQYF,TGTGCCAGCAGCTTAAACTTCTACGAGCAGTACTTC
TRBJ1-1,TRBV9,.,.,CASSGSLDMNTEAFF,TGTGCCAGCAGCGGAAGTTTGGACATGAACACTGAAGCTTTCTTT
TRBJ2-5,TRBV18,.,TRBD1,CASSPGTGQETQYF,TGTGCCAGCTCACCAGGGACAGGACAAGAGACCCAGTACTTC
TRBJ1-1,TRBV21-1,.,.,CASSKVVGVGNTEAFF,.
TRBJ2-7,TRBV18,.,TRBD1,CASSPRQGADPDHEQYF,TGTGCCAGCTCACCACGACAGGGGGCTGACCCCGACCACGAGCAGTACTTC
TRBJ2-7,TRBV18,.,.,CASSPRLGEAYEQYF,TGTGCCAGCTCACCTAGACTAGGTGAGGCCTACGAGCAGTACTTC
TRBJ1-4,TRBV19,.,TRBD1,CASTRSTGGGEKLFF,TGTGCCAGTACGCGGAGTACAGGGGGAGGTGAAAAACTGTTTTTT
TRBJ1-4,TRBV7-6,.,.,CASSPIGGGEKLFF,TGTGCCAGCAGCCCGATAGGCGGTGGTGAAAAACTGTTTTTT
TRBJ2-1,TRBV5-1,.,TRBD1,CASSQPGQVYNEQFF,TGCGCCAGCAGTCAGCCGGGACAGGTCTACAATGAGCAGTTCTTC
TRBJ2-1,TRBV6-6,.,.,CASGVGVWEQFF,TGTGCCAGCGGAGTAGGAGTTTGGGAGCAGTTCTTC
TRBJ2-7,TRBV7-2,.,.,CASSLGRVAVYEQYF,TGTGCCAGCAGCCTAGGACGAGTTGCGGTCTACGAGCAGTACTTC
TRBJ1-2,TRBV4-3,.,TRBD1,CASSQYGQGDGYTF,TGCGCCAGCAGCCAATACGGACAGGGCGATGGCTACACCTTC
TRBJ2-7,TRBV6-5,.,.,CASRRDRYEQYF,TGTGCCAGCAGAAGAGACCGATACGAGCAGTACTTC
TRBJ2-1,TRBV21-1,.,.,CARGTPSSYNEQFF,TGTGCCAGGGGGACTCCGAGCTCCTACAATGAGCAGTTCTTC
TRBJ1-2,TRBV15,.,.,CATSRGGLAYGYTF,TGTGCCACCAGCAGAGGGGGCCTCGCCTATGGCTACACCTTC
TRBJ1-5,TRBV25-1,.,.,CASRSGYEVNQPQHF,TGTGCCAGCAGAAGTGGGTACGAAGTCAATCAGCCCCAGCATTTT